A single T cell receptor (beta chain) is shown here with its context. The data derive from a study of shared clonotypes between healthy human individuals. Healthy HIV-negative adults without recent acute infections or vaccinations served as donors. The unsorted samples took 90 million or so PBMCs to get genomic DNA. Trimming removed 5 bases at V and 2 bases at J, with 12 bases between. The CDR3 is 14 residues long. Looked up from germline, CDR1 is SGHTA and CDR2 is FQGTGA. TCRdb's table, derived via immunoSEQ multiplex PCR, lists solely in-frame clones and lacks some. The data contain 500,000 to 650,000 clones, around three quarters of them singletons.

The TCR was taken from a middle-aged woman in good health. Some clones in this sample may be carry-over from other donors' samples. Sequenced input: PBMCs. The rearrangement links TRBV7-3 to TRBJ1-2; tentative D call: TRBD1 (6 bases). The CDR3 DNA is TGTGCCAGCAGCCCCGGACAGCACAACTATGGCTACACCTTC. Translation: CASSPGQHNYGYTF.